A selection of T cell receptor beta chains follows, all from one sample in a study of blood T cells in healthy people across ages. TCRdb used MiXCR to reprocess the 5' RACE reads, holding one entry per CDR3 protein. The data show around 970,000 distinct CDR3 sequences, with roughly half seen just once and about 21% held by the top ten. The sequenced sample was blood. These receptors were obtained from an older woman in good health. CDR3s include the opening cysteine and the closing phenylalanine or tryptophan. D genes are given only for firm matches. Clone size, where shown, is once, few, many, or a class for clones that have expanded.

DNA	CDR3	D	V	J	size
TGTGCCAGCAGCCTCGGGGACAGGGACTCAGAGACCCAGTACTTC	CASSLGDRDSETQYF	TRBD1	TRBV12-3/TRBV12-4	TRBJ2-5	once
TGCGCCAGCAGCTTGGGGGCGGGCGCTAACTACGAGCAGTACTTC	CASSLGAGANYEQYF	.	TRBV5-1	TRBJ2-7	.
TGTGCCAGCAGCCCCTCAGTCGGGAGGGAAGATCAAGAGACCCAGTACTTC	CASSPSVGREDQETQYF	TRBD2	TRBV7-6	TRBJ2-5	few
TGCAGTGCTAGTTTGGCGGAGGGAAAGAATGAGCAGTACTTC	CSASLAEGKNEQYF	.	TRBV20-1	TRBJ2-5	.
TGTGCCAGCAGCTCATGGAGCTCCTACAACGAGCAGTTCTTC	CASSSWSSYNEQFF	.	TRBV5-5	TRBJ2-1	once
TGTGCCTGGAGTACTCGCCCACCGACGAGCAGTCGATACTTC	CAWSTRPPTSSRYF	.	TRBV30	TRBJ2-4	.
TGTGCCAGCAGAGGACAAGGACAGGGGAACACGTACGAGCAGTACTTC	CASRGQGQGNTYEQYF	TRBD1	TRBV28	TRBJ2-7	few
TGTGCCAGCAGTTCAGGTGCCGATCTGGGGGGGGCCCAGTACTTC	CASSSGADLGGAQYF	TRBD2	TRBV2	TRBJ2-5	.
TGTGCCAGCAGTGATTATCTGGCGAATGAGCAGTACTTC	CASSDYLANEQYF	.	TRBV6-1	TRBJ2-5	.
TGCGCCAGCAGCCGATGGGGTTCTGGGGCCAACGTCCTGACTTTC	CASSRWGSGANVLTF	.	TRBV4-1	TRBJ2-6	few